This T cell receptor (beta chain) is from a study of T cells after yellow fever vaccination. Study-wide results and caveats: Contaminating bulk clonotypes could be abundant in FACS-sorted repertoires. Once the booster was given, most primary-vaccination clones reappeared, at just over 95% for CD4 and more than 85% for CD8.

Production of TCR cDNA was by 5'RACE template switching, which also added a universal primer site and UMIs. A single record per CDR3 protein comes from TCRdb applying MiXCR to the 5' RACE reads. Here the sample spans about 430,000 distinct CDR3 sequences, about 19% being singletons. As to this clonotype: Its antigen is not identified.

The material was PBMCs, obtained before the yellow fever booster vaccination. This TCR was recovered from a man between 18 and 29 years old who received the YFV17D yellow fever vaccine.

CDR3 coding DNA: TGTGCCAGCTCATGGACAGGGTTTAATTCACCCCTCCACTTT. Translating gives CASSWTGFNSPLHF. V is TRBV25-1 and J is TRBJ1-6; 8 bases align to TRBD1. This CDR3 is 14 amino acids long. Germline CDR1 reads MGHDK; CDR2 reads SYGVNS. J was trimmed by 6 bases and V by 8 bases; bases with no gene match: 6.